A single sample is the source of the 8 T cell receptor beta chains below, sequenced in a study of blood T cell repertoires in COVID-19. The protocol was immunoSEQ multiplex PCR, while the TCRdb copy is restricted to in-frame clones and leaves out a portion. The sample yields over 250,000 clones, 90% seen once. Sequenced input: PBMCs or T cells enriched from blood (not recorded which). These receptors were taken from a woman in her twenties or thirties who had recovered from COVID-19.

CDR3 DNA sequence: TGTGCCAGCAGCCCTCGACACTACACTGAAGCTTTCTTT. Its protein is CASSPRHYTEAFF. The V gene is TRBV7-6, the J gene TRBJ1-1; no reliable D call. Germline V gives CDR1 SGHVS, CDR2 FNYEAQ. This CDR3 is 13 amino acids long. V was pared by 5 bases and J by 3 bases, with 10 bases between.

The CDR3, as DNA: TGTGCCAGCCGAAGGTCCCCGGACAGGGAAGAGACCCAGTACTTC. It specifies CASRRSPDREETQYF. The chain carries TRBV18 and TRBJ2-5, with TRBD1 matching over 8 bases. V was clipped by 8 bases and J by 3 bases; unmatched bases: 11. This CDR3 region has 15 residues. Germline CDR1 and CDR2: KGHSH and LQKENI.

The chain carries TRBV5-1 and TRBJ1-4; 7 bases are a match to TRBD1. J lost 3 bases, V lost 0 bases, and 5 bases had no gene match. Germline V lookup: CDR1 SGHRS, CDR2 YFSETQ. The CDR3 is 16 amino acids. The CDR3 is CASSLDRGAANEKLFF. CDR3 nucleotides: TGCGCCAGCAGCTTGGACAGGGGTGCGGCTAATGAAAAACTGTTTTTT.

The chain employs TRBV27 and TRBJ1-6, with 7 bases lining up with TRBD1. Losses at the gene ends were 7 bases for V and 10 bases for J; bases not matched to a gene: 16. Germline loops: CDR1 MNHEY, CDR2 SMNVEV (reference sequence). The CDR3 totals 16 residues. CDR3 protein: CASTRLGQGGYSPLHF. For the CDR3, the DNA is TGTGCCAGCACGCGACTCGGGCAGGGGGGTTACTCACCCCTCCACTTT.

The V call is TRBV6-1, the J call TRBJ2-5; D gene uncertain. Germline loops: CDR1 MNHNS, CDR2 SASEGT. V was cut by 3 bases and J by 3 bases, with 8 bases left in between. The CDR3 is 13 residues long. CDR3 protein: CASSDGTKETQYF. The CDR3, as DNA: TGTGCCAGCAGTGATGGCACTAAAGAGACCCAGTACTTC.

The chain combines TRBV30 with TRBJ1-2; 7 positions match TRBD1. This CDR3 comprises 15 residues. CDR1 and CDR2 from the germline V gene are GTSNPN and SVGIG (reference sequence). Germline trimming cut 3 bases from V and 5 bases from J; bases unmatched to any gene: 12. CDR3 in amino acids: CAWSQAPGTAYGYTF. CDR3 DNA sequence: TGTGCCTGGAGCCAAGCCCCCGGGACAGCTTATGGCTACACCTTC.

This rearrangement joins TRBV4-3 to TRBJ2-7; TRBD2 is a possible D gene (6 bases). The V gene lost 1 base and the J gene lost 3 bases, with 10 bases spanning the gap. CDR1 and CDR2 (germline): LGHNA, YSLEER. The CDR3 consists of 14 residues. The DNA of the CDR3 is TGCGCCAGCAGCCAAGGGACGGGAGACTACGAGCAGTACTTC. Amino acid sequence: CASSQGTGDYEQYF.

The rearrangement links TRBV29-1 to TRBJ2-5; no clear D gene. The CDR3 is 10 residues long. V was shortened by 4 bases and J by 5 bases, with 5 bases between the two germline ends. The germline gives CDR1 SQVTM, CDR2 ANQGSEA. The CDR3 is CSVAGETQYF. The CDR3, as DNA: TGCAGCGTTGCCGGGGAGACCCAGTACTTC.